This TCR beta chain came from a study of T cell responses to AZD1222 COVID-19 vaccine. Only in-frame clones appear in the TCRdb table, and some are missing; sequencing was by immunoSEQ multiplex PCR. The sample holds about 180,000 clones, around 93% seen once. Study-wide results and caveats: Rises in breadth and depth of Spike-specific TCRs came after two AZD1222 doses. The study found vaccine-associated CD4 TCRs spanning spike, dominant at 160-218 and 743-854. White British people made up most donors, females outnumbered males, and clonal diversity was possibly underestimated.

A note on this clone: Its specificity is not known.

Trimming left V 0 bases short and J 15 bases short, with 12 bases between. The CDR3 sequence is 11 residues long. Germline V gives CDR1 GTSNPN, CDR2 SVGIG (reference sequence). Here the sequenced sample was peripheral blood, taken 28 days after the second dose of the MenACWY control vaccine. The chain carries TRBV30 and TRBJ2-4; weak D call: TRBD1 (5 bases). The sequence came from an adult who received the MenACWY meningococcal vaccine as a control. The CDR3 region has the DNA TGTGCCTGGAGTGTTGACAGAGTGCGGTACTTC. Its translation is CAWSVDRVRYF.